The 12 T cell receptor beta chains in this list originate from one sample, sequenced in a study of T cell clusters in autoimmune cytopenias. Each sample's input was approximately 0.25 ug genomic DNA, some 38,000 genome equivalents. Multiplex touch-down PCR amplified TRB using TRB-A and TRB-B pools in one tube. TCRdb re-called the multiplex PCR reads and shows each CDR3 protein once, DNA omitted. The specimen's table records about 4,300 distinct CDR3 sequences. Specimen: peripheral blood. The receptors stem from a human donor with an autoimmune cytopenia or autoimmune hepatitis (not recorded which).

Considering frequency, this clonotype is medium-sized. The rearrangement links TRBV19 to TRBJ1-4; with no DNA, the TCRdb D assignment of TRBD1 cannot be verified. The CDR3 loop spans 17 amino acids. Germline V CDR1 and CDR2: LNHDA, SQIVND (reference sequence). CDR3: CASRSGAYDSTNEKLFF.

This clonotype is classed as medium-sized by frequency. The rearrangement uses TRBV19 and TRBJ1-1. CDR1 and CDR2 (germline): LNHDA, SQIVND (reference sequence). CDR3 size: 13 residues. CDR3 amino acids: CASSIRVGTEAFF.

This clonotype registers medium-sized by frequency. The CDR3 sequence is CAISVAGFTDTQYF. The chain combines TRBV10-3 with TRBJ2-3; the D gene TCRdb calls, TRBD2, cannot be checked with no DNA. CDR1 and CDR2 from the germline V gene are ENHRY and SYGVKD. This CDR3 contains 14 residues.

The chain couples TRBV24-1 to TRBJ2-1; TCRdb reports TRBD2, a call that lacks DNA to check it against. The germline CDR1 and CDR2 sequences are KGHDR and SFDVKD. There are 18 residues in the CDR3. Here the CDR3 reads CATSDRRSPAGVRNEQFF.

Measured by frequency, this clonotype is medium-sized. The genes are TRBV6-5 and TRBJ2-3; the D gene TCRdb calls, TRBD2, cannot be checked with no DNA. Germline V gene data show CDR1 as MNHEY and CDR2 as SVGAGI. This CDR3 is 14 amino acids long. CDR3: CASRGGVSTDTQYF.

The V call is TRBV5-1, the J call TRBJ1-1; TCRdb picks TRBD1, but there is no DNA to check that call. Germline CDR1 is SGHRS and CDR2 is YFSETQ. The CDR3 totals 14 residues. CDR3 residues: CASSAGAWGTEAFF.

The rearrangement joins TRBV6-2 or TRBV6-3 to TRBJ2-2; TCRdb lists TRBD2, though no DNA is available to test this call. Germline loops: CDR1 MNHEY, CDR2 SVGEGT. This CDR3 has 15 residues. CDR3 in amino acids: CASSRTSGGTGELFF.

This clonotype registers medium-sized by frequency. This chain links TRBV6-5 with TRBJ2-3; there is no DNA to check the TCRdb D call of TRBD1. The CDR3 has 14 amino acids. CDR1 and CDR2 (germline): MNHEY, SVGAGI. The chain's CDR3 is CASSNRQGTDTQYF.

This clonotype is identified as medium-sized (0.01 to 0.1%) from frequency. The chain has TRBV19 and TRBJ1-1; TCRdb picks TRBD1, but there is no DNA to check that call. Germline V gene data show CDR1 as LNHDA and CDR2 as SQIVND (reference sequence). The CDR3 loop spans 18 amino acids. The CDR3: CASTHPGGGGGFGTEAFF. The whole variable domain, filled in from reference TRBV19 and TRBJ1-1, reads DGGITQSPKYLFRKEGQNVTLSCEQNLNHDAMYWYRQDPGQGLRLIYYSQIVNDFQKGDIAEGYSVSREKKESFPLTVTSAQKNPTAFYLCASTHPGGGGGFGTEAFFGQGTRLTVV.

By frequency, this clonotype registers medium-sized (0.01 to 0.1%). The chain employs TRBV6-5 and TRBJ2-1; TCRdb gives TRBD2 as the D gene, but with no DNA this cannot be confirmed. There are 17 residues in the CDR3. The germline V gene encodes CDR1 MNHEY and CDR2 SVGAGI. CDR3 loop: CASSYQPSSGPYNEQFF.

The chain employs TRBV5-6 and TRBJ1-1; TCRdb names TRBD1, which stays unverified in the absence of DNA. The germline V gene has CDR1 SGHDT and CDR2 YYEEEE. The CDR3 covers 11 residues. The CDR3 loop reads CASSLGGGAFF.

This clonotype registers medium-sized (0.01 to 0.1%) by frequency. The rearrangement joins TRBV19 to TRBJ2-3. This CDR3 is built from 13 residues. The germline CDR1 and CDR2 sequences are LNHDA and SQIVND (reference sequence). CDR3 sequence reads: CASSIVPEDTQYF.